Below, 21 T cell receptor beta chains from the same sample are listed, as sequenced in a study of T-cell reconstitution after alpha-beta-depleted transplantation in children. Preparing the TCRbeta library involved the use of unique molecular identifiers. TCRdb re-derived calls from the PCR reads in MiXCR, one entry per CDR3 protein. The sample lists hundreds of thousands of distinct CDR3 sequences, approximately 13% occurring once. The specimen comprised PBMCs, mostly from graft donor cells, sampled 360 days after TCRalphabeta/CD19-depleted stem cell transplant. The receptors were sampled from a male patient younger than 18 who had a stem cell transplant for acute myeloid leukemia, so the T cells may come from the graft donor.

In its sample, this clonotype was seen a few times. This rearrangement joins TRBV20-1 to TRBJ2-3; a possible D gene is TRBD2 (5 bases). Germline CDR1 reads DFQATT; CDR2 reads SNEGSKA (reference sequence). V lost 8 bases and J lost 2, with 17 bases in between. CDR3 size: 14 residues. Written as DNA, the CDR3 is TGCAGTTCGGCTTGGATAGCGTACACAGATACGCAGTATTTT. Amino acid sequence: CSSAWIAYTDTQYF.

This clonotype has just a few counts. The V gene is TRBV29-1, the J gene TRBJ2-5, with 9 nucleotides matching TRBD1. The J segment lost 5 bases and the V segment lost 3 bases, leaving 16 bases of the junction unmatched. This CDR3 comprises 17 residues. Germline V gives CDR1 SQVTM, CDR2 ANQGSEA. The CDR3 DNA reads as TGCAGCGTTGACTCGAGCCTCGGGACAGGGCGTCCGGAGACCCAGTACTTC. Protein: CSVDSSLGTGRPETQYF.

This chain uses TRBV28 with TRBJ2-3; 9 nucleotides match TRBD2. The CDR3 spans 15 residues. Losses at the gene ends were 11 bases for V and 4 bases for J; bases not matched to a gene: 13. Germline CDR1 MDHEN, CDR2 SYDVKM. The CDR3 is CAAPPALAGADTQYF. For the CDR3, the DNA is TGTGCCGCCCCTCCGGCACTAGCGGGCGCAGATACGCAGTATTTT. Together with reference TRBV28 and TRBJ2-3, the CDR3 gives the full variable domain: DVKVTQSSRYLVKRTGEKVFLECVQDMDHENMFWYRQDPGLGLRLIYFSYDVKMKEKGDIPEGYSVSREKKERFSLILESASTNQTSMYLCAAPPALAGADTQYFGPGTRLTVL.

The rearrangement uses TRBV11-3 and TRBJ2-4, with unresolved D. Trimming pared 4 bases from V and 4 bases from J, leaving 5 bases between. The CDR3 has 12 residues. The V gene's germline CDR1 is SGHNT and CDR2 YENEEA. CDR3 DNA sequence: TGTGCCAGCAGCTCCCAAAAAAACATTCAGTACTTC. It is translated as CASSSQKNIQYF.

The rearrangement joins TRBV27 to TRBJ2-3; D is uncertain. Trimming shortened V by 4 bases and J by 5 bases, and 13 bases separated the two germline ends. CDR3 length: 14 amino acids. Germline values: CDR1 MNHEY, CDR2 SMNVEV (reference sequence). In DNA form, the CDR3 reads TGTGCCAGCAGTTCAGGCCCGGCCAGAGATACGCAGTATTTT. This gives the protein CASSSGPARDTQYF.

At least ten counts were recorded for this clonotype. DNA for the CDR3: TGTGCCAGCAGTCGGGGCTCTGGCGGGAGTGTGACTAGTGAGCAGTTCTTC. As protein: CASSRGSGGSVTSEQFF. The chain couples TRBV12-3 or TRBV12-4 to TRBJ2-1; 7 bases align to TRBD2. J was trimmed by 9 bases and V by 5 bases; bases with no gene match: 19. This CDR3 region has 17 residues.

The chain links TRBV6-1 to TRBJ1-2, with TRBD1 as a possible D gene (5 bases). This CDR3 is built from 13 residues. CDR1 and CDR2 (germline): MNHNS, SASEGT. The V gene lost 7 bases and the J gene lost 7 bases, with 16 bases spanning the gap. CDR3 amino acids: CASNDYEGAGYTF. Here the CDR3 DNA reads TGTGCCAGCAACGACTACGAAGGGGCTGGCTACACCTTC.

V is TRBV6-2 or TRBV6-3 and J is TRBJ1-2, with D unclear. The CDR3 spans 13 residues. The germline V gene has CDR1 MNHEY and CDR2 SVGEGT. V lost 5 bases to trimming and J lost 1 base, with 8 bases between them. CDR3 sequence reads: CASSHGLNYGYTF. The DNA for the CDR3 is TGTGCCAGCAGTCACGGCCTTAACTATGGCTACACCTTC.

The rearrangement joins TRBV7-3 to TRBJ2-2; possibly TRBD2 for D (5 bases). The ends were cut back, 5 bases at V and 7 bases at J, with 14 bases in the middle. The CDR3 spans 14 residues. CDR1 is SGHTA, CDR2 FQGTGA, per germline. CDR3 sequence (DNA): TGTGCCAGCAGCCCCGCGGTTGAGGGCGGGGAGCTGTTTTTT. This translates into CASSPAVEGGELFF.

The V and J genes are TRBV19 and TRBJ2-4; no clear D gene. CDR1 and CDR2 from the germline V gene are LNHDA and SQIVND (reference sequence). The CDR3 covers 17 residues. V was shortened by 1 base and J by 0 bases, with 13 bases between the two germline ends. The DNA for the CDR3 is TGTGCCAGTAGTATAGCGGAGTTAAAACTAGCCAAAAACATTCAGTACTTC. This encodes CASSIAELKLAKNIQYF.

This clonotype was observed many times. This rearrangement joins TRBV28 to TRBJ1-1, with 10 bases aligning to TRBD1. The length of the CDR3 is 15 residues. Unmatched junction bases numbered 11, after V lost 6 bases and J lost 7 bases. CDR1 is MDHEN, CDR2 SYDVKM, per germline. Here the CDR3 reads CASRDSGQGYGEAFF. DNA for the CDR3: TGTGCCAGCAGAGACTCGGGACAGGGGTACGGTGAAGCTTTCTTT.

This clonotype occurred many times. V is TRBV28 and J is TRBJ2-7, with D maybe TRBD1 (6 bases). The V gene's germline CDR1 is MDHEN and CDR2 SYDVKM. The CDR3 length is 17 residues. V dropped 0 bases and J dropped 5 bases, with 20 bases sitting between them. CDR3 amino acids: CASSLWQGLPRVNEQYF. The CDR3 region has the DNA TGTGCCAGCAGTTTATGGCAGGGGCTACCTAGGGTTAACGAGCAGTACTTC.

This clonotype was counted many times. The chain joins TRBV29-1 to TRBJ2-6, with 11 bases that match TRBD2. Germline lookup yields CDR1 SQVTM and CDR2 ANQGSEA. V dropped 3 bases and J dropped 0; count of bases not matched to a gene: 10. This CDR3 has 19 amino acids. The CDR3 loop is CSVDKGTSGPSSGANVLTF. In nucleotides, the CDR3 is TGCAGCGTTGATAAAGGGACTAGCGGCCCGAGCTCTGGGGCCAACGTCCTGACTTTC.

The chain is built from TRBV4-3 and TRBJ2-5; TRBD1 matches at 7 bases. Trimming cost V 0 bases and J 5 bases; bases outside gene matches: 9. Germline lookup yields CDR1 LGHNA and CDR2 YSLEER. CDR3 length: 16 amino acids. This CDR3 is CASSQDRGQRRETQYF. The CDR3 DNA reads TGCGCCAGCAGCCAAGATAGGGGACAGCGTCGGGAGACCCAGTACTTC.

This clonotype was picked up a small number of times. V usage is TRBV18 and J usage is TRBJ2-2; 7 bases line up with TRBD1. Germline V gene sequence: CDR1 KGHSH, CDR2 LQKENI. This CDR3 region has 16 residues. The ends lost 4 bases at V and 0 bases at J; junction bases unmatched: 5. The chain's CDR3 is CASSLRDRANTGELFF. The DNA of the CDR3 is TGTGCCAGCTCACTTCGGGACAGAGCGAACACCGGGGAGCTGTTTTTT.

This clonotype was counted only a few times. This sequence joins TRBV4-3 and TRBJ2-1; D is uncertain. The CDR3 length is 16 residues. V was trimmed by 1 base and J by 0 bases, leaving 10 bases between them. Germline V gene lookup returns CDR1 LGHNA and CDR2 YSLEER. CDR3 DNA sequence: TGCGCCAGCAGCCAAGGGACGCCAGGCTCCTACAATGAGCAGTTCTTC. Protein: CASSQGTPGSYNEQFF.

This clonotype was recorded at least ten times. This rearrangement joins TRBV7-9 to TRBJ2-1, with 7 bases that match TRBD2. CDR1 and CDR2 (germline): SEHNR, FQNEAQ (reference sequence). After removal of 4 bases from V and 3 bases from J, the junction contained 9 bases not matched to a gene. This CDR3 comprises 16 residues. CDR3 sequence reads: CASSYLPGGGYNEQFF. As DNA, the CDR3 is TGTGCCAGCAGCTACCTCCCTGGCGGGGGCTACAATGAGCAGTTCTTC.

This rearrangement joins TRBV7-6 to TRBJ2-5; TRBD2 matches at 16 bases. Looked up from germline, CDR1 is SGHVS and CDR2 is FNYEAQ. The CDR3 has 21 residues. After removal of 5 bases from V and 1 base from J, the junction contained 16 bases not matched to a gene. CDR3 protein: CASSRTAPGLAGGPSQETQYF. In nucleotides, the CDR3 is TGTGCCAGCAGCAGGACAGCCCCGGGACTAGCGGGAGGGCCAAGCCAAGAGACCCAGTACTTC. The whole variable domain, filled in from reference TRBV7-6 and TRBJ2-5, reads GAGVSQSPRYKVTKRGQDVALRCDPISGHVSLYWYRQALGQGPEFLTYFNYEAQQDKSGLPNDRFSAERPEGSISTLTIQRTEQRDSAMYRCASSRTAPGLAGGPSQETQYFGPGTRLLVL.

This clonotype was found many times. J is TRBJ2-1 and V is TRBV12-3 or TRBV12-4; D remains unclear. With 2 bases removed from V and 3 bases from J, the gap between germline ends came to 8 bases. CDR3 length equals 14 residues. CDR3 in DNA: TGTGCCAGCAGTTTATCTCGCCACTACAATGAGCAGTTCTTC. Translating gives CASSLSRHYNEQFF.

This clonotype was counted at least ten times. The chain carries TRBV18 and TRBJ1-5, with 9 bases that match TRBD1. The CDR3 covers 15 residues. Germline values: CDR1 KGHSH, CDR2 LQKENI. Trimming removed 6 bases from V and 5 bases from J; junction bases left unmatched: 8. The DNA of the CDR3 is TGTGCCAGCTCCCAAGGGACAGGGTGGGATCAGCCCCAGCATTTT. This translates into CASSQGTGWDQPQHF.

The sample holds many counts of this clonotype. One end of the junction fails to match germline, which may point to a read error. The chain carries TRBV5-1 and TRBJ2-1; 8 nucleotides match TRBD2. The CDR3 consists of 15 residues. Looked up from germline, CDR1 is SGHRS and CDR2 is YFSETQ. CDR3 protein: CASSLGLAGDNEQFF. The DNA for the CDR3 is TGTGCCAGCAGCCTTGGGCTAGCGGGTGACAATGAGCAGTTCTTC. Using reference TRBV5-1 and TRBJ2-1 for the parts outside the CDR3, the full variable domain is KAGVTQTPRYLIKTRGQQVTLSCSPISGHRSVSWYQQTPGQGLQFLFEYFSETQRNKGNFPGRFSGRQFSNSRSEMNVSTLELGDSALYLCASSLGLAGDNEQFFGPGTRLTVL.